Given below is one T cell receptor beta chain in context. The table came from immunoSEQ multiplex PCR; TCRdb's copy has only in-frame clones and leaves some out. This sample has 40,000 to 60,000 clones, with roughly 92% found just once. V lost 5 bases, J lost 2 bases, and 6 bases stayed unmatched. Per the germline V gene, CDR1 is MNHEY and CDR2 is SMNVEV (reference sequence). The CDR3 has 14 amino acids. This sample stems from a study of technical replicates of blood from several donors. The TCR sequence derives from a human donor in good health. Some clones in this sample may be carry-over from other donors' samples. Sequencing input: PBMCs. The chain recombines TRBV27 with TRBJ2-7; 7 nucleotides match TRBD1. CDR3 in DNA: TGTGCCAGCAGTGCGAGGGACAGTACCTACGAGCAGTACTTC. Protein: CASSARDSTYEQYF.